The sequence of this T cell receptor (beta chain) was determined in a study of OX40 agonist ivuxolimab in advanced cancers. Background on the study: Ivuxolimab, an agonist antibody against OX40 (CD134), was given to patients. Of mixed ages from about 23 to 85 and averaging approximately 60 years, the group was just under 85% male.

This clone occurred once. The CDR3 is made up of 14 amino acids. V shed 6 bases and J shed 1 base, with 10 bases lying between them. Germline V gives CDR1 MNHEY, CDR2 SVGAGI. Method: immunoSEQ multiplex PCR; TCRdb's copy keeps in-frame clones and lacks some. Of under 100,000 clones in the sample, 80% to 90% were seen once. The specimen was CD4+ or CD8+ T cells sorted from blood, collected in a trial of the OX40 agonist ivuxolimab. The chain links TRBV6-5 to TRBJ1-5; D is uncertain. This sequence was found in an adult with an advanced solid tumor such as melanoma, head and neck, liver or kidney cancer. CDR3 residues: CASSSGQSNQPQHF. CDR3 bases: TGTGCCAGCAGCAGTGGGCAGAGCAATCAGCCCCAGCATTTT.